Listed below are T cell receptor beta chains from one sample, sequenced in a study of early T cells in non-severe SARS-CoV-2 infection. TCRdb re-derived calls from the 5' RACE reads in MiXCR, one entry per CDR3 protein. Of 90,000 to 120,000 distinct CDR3 sequences in the sample, 11% were seen once. Source material: whole blood. All receptors derive from an adult who was a healthcare worker with PCR-confirmed SARS-CoV-2 infection or an uninfected control (not recorded which). Each CDR3 is given with its conserved first and last residue. D genes are given only for firm matches. Where a row states a size, it is once, few, many or the class of an expanded clone; other rows omit it.

j_call clone_size d_call v_call cdr3_aa cdr3_nt
TRBJ2-7 many TRBD2 TRBV20-1 CSALISSGRREQYF TGCAGTGCTCTCATCTCTAGCGGGAGGCGCGAGCAGTACTTC
TRBJ2-7 many - TRBV30 CAWSVGSSYEQYF TGTGCCTGGAGTGTAGGAAGCTCCTACGAGCAGTACTTC
TRBJ1-3 - - TRBV27 CASIRNRGNTIYF TGTGCCAGCATTCGAAACAGGGGAAACACCATATATTTT
TRBJ2-3 many - TRBV3-1 CASSQIRKRQYF TGTGCCAGCAGCCAGATCAGGAAACGGCAGTATTTT
TRBJ2-2 - - TRBV28 CASTSTREATGELFF TGTGCCAGCACTTCAACGAGGGAGGCCACCGGGGAGCTGTTTTTT
TRBJ2-7 many - TRBV4-2 CASSQEGTSSYEQYF TGTGCCAGCAGCCAAGAGGGGACAAGCTCCTACGAGCAGTACTTC
TRBJ2-5 few - TRBV9 CASSVAPGGETQYF TGTGCCAGCAGCGTAGCGCCAGGCGGCGAGACCCAGTACTTC
TRBJ1-5 few - TRBV7-9 CASSLDRQQPQHF TGTGCCAGCAGCTTAGATCGGCAACAGCCCCAGCATTTT
TRBJ2-7 many - TRBV10-2 CASSKAYEQYF TGCGCCAGCAGTAAAGCCTACGAGCAGTACTTC
TRBJ2-7 few - TRBV19 CASSIGLYYEQYF TGTGCCAGTAGTATAGGCCTTTACTACGAGCAGTACTTC
TRBJ1-1 few - TRBV24-1 CATDGSEAFF TGTGCCACCGACGGCAGCGAAGCTTTCTTT
TRBJ2-1 few - TRBV19 CASSFRLGGYDEQFF TGTGCCAGTAGTTTTAGACTAGGTGGGTACGATGAGCAGTTCTTC
TRBJ2-3 many TRBD2 TRBV4-1 CASSRAAGGTDTQYF TGCGCCAGCAGCCGAGCAGCGGGAGGCACAGATACGCAGTATTTT
TRBJ1-2 few - TRBV27 CASRSEDYGYTF TGTGCCAGCAGGTCAGAGGACTATGGCTACACCTTC
TRBJ2-2 - - TRBV29-1 CSVSGGTGELFF TGCAGCGTTTCCGGGGGAACCGGGGAGCTGTTTTTT
TRBJ2-7 many - TRBV28 CASTSGYHYEQYF TGTGCCAGCACTTCGGGGTACCACTACGAGCAGTACTTC
TRBJ2-1 once - TRBV4-1 CASSPDWSNEQFF TGCGCCAGCAGCCCCGACTGGAGCAATGAGCAGTTCTTC
TRBJ2-3 few - TRBV28 CASSFLSGTDTQYF TGTGCCAGCAGTTTTCTCAGCGGTACAGATACGCAGTATTTT
TRBJ2-5 few - TRBV12-3/TRBV12-4 CASSARGQQETQYF TGTGCCAGCAGCGCCAGGGGACAACAAGAGACCCAGTACTTC
TRBJ2-7 few - TRBV20-1 CSAFEVWAGTYEQYF TGCAGTGCCTTCGAAGTCTGGGCCGGTACCTACGAGCAGTACTTC
TRBJ1-1 - - TRBV18 CASSRDRGNTEAFF TGTGCCAGCTCACGCGACCGAGGGAACACTGAAGCTTTCTTC
TRBJ2-3 - - TRBV9 CASSVDPTDTQYF TGTGCCAGCAGCGTAGATCCCACAGATACGCAGTATTTT
TRBJ2-1 few - TRBV9 CASSVADLNEQFF TGTGCCAGCAGCGTAGCCGACCTCAATGAGCAGTTCTTC